The 17 T cell receptor beta chains below all came from one sample that was sequenced in a study of blood T cell repertoires in COVID-19. TCRdb's copy holds only in-frame clones and misses some; the assay was immunoSEQ multiplex PCR. The data contain roughly 62,000 clones, roughly 90% of them seen just once; the ten biggest clones take up about 9.5%. Sequenced sample: peripheral blood. These receptors were obtained from a human donor with acute or convalescent COVID-19. The donor label of this sample is uncertain.

The V gene is TRBV9, the J gene TRBJ2-3; 7 nucleotides agree with TRBD2. Germline V gene lookup returns CDR1 SGDLS and CDR2 YYNGEE. The V segment lost 4 bases and the J segment 3 bases; nucleotides outside the gene matches: 8. The CDR3 loop spans 15 amino acids. The CDR3 DNA is TGTGCCAGCAGCACTAGCGACTACTCTACAGATACGCAGTATTTT. Residues: CASSTSDYSTDTQYF.

The chain carries TRBV11-2 and TRBJ1-2; maybe TRBD1 (5 bases). The V gene's germline CDR1 is SGHAT and CDR2 FQNNGV. This CDR3 region has 14 residues. V was shortened by 0 bases and J by 4 bases, with 9 bases between the two germline ends. The CDR3: CASSLDGGGYGYTF. CDR3 sequence (DNA): TGTGCCAGCAGCTTAGACGGGGGAGGCTATGGCTACACCTTC.

The chain recombines TRBV6-6 with TRBJ2-1, with D hard to call. Germline V CDR1 and CDR2: MNHNY, SVGAGI (reference sequence). The CDR3 totals 12 residues. The germline V and J ends were trimmed by 6 bases and 8 bases, with 11 bases remaining between them. The CDR3 reads CASRPSYDEQFF. CDR3 bases: TGTGCCAGCAGGCCTAGTTACGATGAGCAGTTCTTC.

The chain couples TRBV19 to TRBJ2-3, with 8 bases that match TRBD1. In germline, CDR1 is LNHDA, CDR2 SQIVND (reference sequence). The CDR3 loop spans 14 amino acids. The trim removed 6 bases at V and 8 bases at J, leaving 10 bases unmatched. DNA for the CDR3: TGTGCCAGTAGGGAGACAGGGGAAGGGAGTACGCAGTATTTT. Translation: CASRETGEGSTQYF.

The chain links TRBV5-4 to TRBJ2-5; 10 bases are shared with TRBD2. The V segment lost 4 bases and the J segment 4 bases; nucleotides outside the gene matches: 7. The germline V gene encodes CDR1 SGHNT and CDR2 YYREEE (reference sequence). This CDR3 has 15 amino acids. DNA for the CDR3: TGTGCCAGCAGCCAGGAGTCTAGCGGGGGAGAGACCCAGTACTTC. Translation: CASSQESSGGETQYF.

This chain connects TRBV5-6 to TRBJ1-1; 7 nucleotides align to TRBD1. V shed 4 bases and J 6 bases; nucleotides not matched to a gene: 9. The CDR3 totals 14 residues. Looked up from germline, CDR1 is SGHDT and CDR2 is YYEEEE. This CDR3 is CASSLRQGFSEAFF. For the CDR3, the DNA is TGTGCCAGCAGCCTCCGACAGGGATTCTCTGAAGCTTTCTTT.

J is TRBJ2-6 and V is TRBV3-1 (or the pseudogene TRBV3-2); D gene unclear. There are 15 residues in the CDR3. Germline values: CDR1 LGHDT, CDR2 YNNKEL (reference sequence). V was clipped by 3 bases and J by 4 bases, with 10 bases between them. CDR3 protein: CASSHMGSGANVLTF. DNA of the CDR3: TGTGCCAGCAGCCATATGGGTAGCGGGGCCAACGTCCTGACTTTC.

This chain links TRBV7-9 with TRBJ2-2; D is perhaps TRBD1 (6 bases). Trimming removed 4 bases at V and 4 bases at J, with 13 bases between. This CDR3 is built from 15 residues. Germline CDR1 is SEHNR and CDR2 is FQNEAQ (reference sequence). CDR3 sequence: CASSSPRGGTGELFF. DNA for the CDR3: TGTGCCAGCAGCTCCCCGAGAGGGGGCACCGGGGAGCTGTTTTTT.

This clone came up once. This chain uses TRBV5-5 with TRBJ2-5; TRBD2 is a possible D gene (5 bases). The V end lost 0 bases, the J end lost 5 bases, and 17 bases lay between the germline ends. The germline V gene has CDR1 SGHKS and CDR2 YYEKEE (reference sequence). The length of the CDR3 is 16 residues. The CDR3 spells CASSLGPTGSRETQYF. For the CDR3, the DNA is TGTGCCAGCAGCTTGGGGCCCACGGGGAGTCGGGAGACCCAGTACTTC.

The chain is built from TRBV6-5 and TRBJ1-1; 9 nucleotides align to TRBD1. With 0 bases clipped from V and 5 bases from J, the junction kept 7 bases outside the gene matches. Per the germline V gene, CDR1 is MNHEY and CDR2 is SVGAGI. The CDR3 spans 16 residues. The CDR3 coding sequence is TGTGCCAGCAGTTACTCGCTGACAGGGGGACGGACTGAAGCTTTCTTT. Its translation is CASSYSLTGGRTEAFF.

This chain links TRBV7-6 with TRBJ1-2; 10 nucleotides align to TRBD1. The trim removed 5 bases at V and 5 bases at J, leaving 11 bases unmatched. The CDR3 spans 16 residues. The germline V gene has CDR1 SGHVS and CDR2 FNYEAQ. The CDR3 sequence: CASSQSAGQGVYGYTF. The CDR3 nucleotides are TGTGCCAGCAGCCAAAGCGCAGGACAGGGGGTTTATGGCTACACCTTC.

This rearrangement joins TRBV19 to TRBJ2-7; D may be TRBD1 (5 bases). Germline V gene data show CDR1 as LNHDA and CDR2 as SQIVND (reference sequence). The ends were cut back, 5 bases at V and 3 bases at J, with 17 bases in the middle. This CDR3 is built from 15 residues. CDR3 region: CASSVGGHKFYEQYF. The CDR3 bases are TGTGCCAGTAGTGTTGGCGGACATAAATTCTACGAGCAGTACTTC.

The CDR3 DNA is TGTGCCAGCAACTCTGGCGGGGGTACCGGGGAGCTGTTTTTT. Its translation: CASNSGGGTGELFF. V usage is TRBV2 and J usage is TRBJ2-2; 7 bases fit TRBD2. V shed 7 bases, J shed 5 bases, and the junction held 7 bases outside the gene matches. CDR1 and CDR2 (germline): SNHLY, FYNNEI. The CDR3 is 14 amino acids.

This chain joins TRBV11-2 and TRBJ2-5, with D unresolved. The CDR3 is 13 amino acids. V lost 5 bases to trimming and J lost 5 bases, with 12 bases between them. CDR1 is SGHAT, CDR2 FQNNGV, per germline. The CDR3 reads CASSLWRTETQYF. CDR3 DNA sequence: TGTGCCAGCAGCCTGTGGAGAACGGAGACCCAGTACTTC.

The rearrangement links TRBV6-5 to TRBJ1-5, with D perhaps TRBD1 (5 bases). Germline V gene data show CDR1 as MNHEY and CDR2 as SVGAGI. The length of the CDR3 is 15 residues. V lost 0 bases to trimming and J lost 9 bases, with 15 bases between them. The DNA of the CDR3 is TGTGCCAGCAGTTACTCGGGGGGTAACGGTCGGCCCCAGCATTTT. It specifies CASSYSGGNGRPQHF.

The chain is built from TRBV5-1 and TRBJ1-2; 8 positions agree with TRBD1. The CDR3 extends over 16 amino acids. The germline CDR1 and CDR2 sequences are SGHRS and YFSETQ. Germline trimming cut 1 base from V and 3 bases from J; bases unmatched to any gene: 8. CDR3 sequence reads: CASSLTPGQAYYGYTF. CDR3 nucleotides: TGCGCCAGCAGCTTGACACCGGGACAGGCGTACTATGGCTACACCTTC.

The sample holds one count of this clone. The chain combines TRBV28 with TRBJ2-1; no reliable D call. The CDR3 has 15 amino acids. Trimming removed 6 bases from V and 6 bases from J, with 18 bases in between. In germline, CDR1 is MDHEN, CDR2 SYDVKM. The DNA for the CDR3 is TGTGCCAGCAGCCCTCCGCCCTTTAGAGTCAATGAGCAGTTCTTC. Translated: CASSPPPFRVNEQFF.